The T cell receptor beta chain under discussion was sequenced for a study of blood T cell repertoires in COVID-19 (dated by TCRdb to the early 2020s). A note on the overall study: Collaborator samples came from the United States, Italy and Spain and covered acute and convalescent phases of COVID-19. The material from the prospective study consisted of cDNA or gDNA derived from T cells, B-cell-depleted T cells, or PBMCs. The dataset comprised deeply sampled blood TCRbeta repertoires from subjects exposed to, actively infected with, or recovered from COVID-19. A freely available public database, intended as a resource for researchers studying the immune response to SARS-CoV-2, is where the repertoires were released. Samples came from the ongoing ImmuneRACE study (first 160 participants) plus 1,254 subjects from 6 global collaborators. Nearly every sample came with metadata listing a de-identified subject ID, COVID-19 status, age in years and sex. HLA class I and class II types, where available, came from metadata supplied by the sample provider rather than from assay-based typing. The paper as a whole reports these results and caveats: The quantity of clinical and demographic metadata differed by source and by participant and was supplied without curation.

The CDR3 numbers 15 residues from cysteine through phenylalanine. Only the CDR3 DNA stays, 45 bases, in frame from base 1. Trimming takes 7 bases from V and 1 base from J, and the germline ends sit 13 bases apart. Reading the germline V gene gives CDR1 MDHEN and CDR2 SYDVKM. On this clone: No antigen is known for it. Per-base qualities were not stored, and no clone one base away is much larger.

TCRbeta CDR3 regions were amplified from genomic DNA by means of the immunoSEQ Assay, a bias-controlled multiplex PCR. Turning to the authors' computational methods: The number of nucleated cells in each sample was estimated by amplification of reference gene primers within the assay. Sequence reads were collapsed and filtered to measure the absolute abundance of every unique TCRbeta CDR3 rearrangement. For each sample, productive Simpson clonality was calculated as the square root of Simpson's diversity index over productive rearrangements. TCRdb carries this immuneACCESS record with in-frame sequences only. Its versions omit some clonotypes, under half of them owing to an unresolved V gene in the studies checked, with the rest unexplained. The DNA gave D and trimming, while V, J and clone size come from that table. Recorded for this sample are 110,000 or so clones; 70% to 90% of them occurred a single time. The top ten hold 8.4% of the sample.

Samples from volunteer blood donors who had recovered from COVID-19 were contributed by a second Seattle source. The collaborating institutions used their own protocols to collect whole blood in K2EDTA tubes. For TCRbeta analysis, collaborator samples were shipped as frozen whole blood, as isolated PBMCs, or as DNA extracted from either sample type. Sample: peripheral blood. The receptor's source is a woman in her 70s who had recovered from COVID-19. The V gene is TRBV28 and the J gene is TRBJ2-2, with the D gene not clear enough to name. Here the CDR3 is given as CASTHESVNTGELFF. Here is the DNA: TGTGCCAGCACCCACGAATCGGTGAACACCGGGGAGCTGTTTTTT.